The 20 T cell receptor beta chains below come from one sample, sequenced in a study of blood T cell repertoires in COVID-19. Some clones are missing from TCRdb's copy, which holds only in-frame ones; the method was immunoSEQ multiplex PCR. In the table there are approximately 400,000 clones, more than 70% of which are singletons. Sequenced: peripheral blood. These receptors all come from a woman aged 45-65 years with COVID-19, enrolled during active disease.

The chain has TRBV29-1 and TRBJ1-1; TRBD1 might be the D (5 bases). V gave up 4 bases and J gave up 5 bases, with 14 bases separating them. The CDR3 loop spans 13 amino acids. The germline V gene has CDR1 SQVTM and CDR2 ANQGSEA. For the CDR3, the DNA is TGCAGCGTTGCGGAGGGGAAACGGACTGAAGCTTTCTTT. Translating gives CSVAEGKRTEAFF.

In DNA form, the CDR3 reads TGTGCCAGCACCCCCAACGCGCAGCGCACGACCCAGTACTTC. This codes for CASTPNAQRTTQYF. The chain is built from TRBV5-4 and TRBJ2-5, with no clear D. This CDR3 has 14 residues. Germline-derived CDR1 and CDR2 are SGHNT and YYREEE (reference sequence). V lost 6 bases to trimming and J lost 7 bases, with 19 bases between them.

The chain carries TRBV19 and TRBJ2-6; TRBD1 aligns across 8 bases. The trim removed 3 bases at V and 2 bases at J, leaving 6 bases unmatched. CDR1 and CDR2 from the germline V gene are LNHDA and SQIVND (reference sequence). This CDR3 has 17 amino acids. This chain's CDR3 is CASSIMGQDAGANVLTF. In nucleotides, the CDR3 is TGTGCCAGTAGTATTATGGGACAGGATGCTGGGGCCAACGTCCTGACTTTC.

The gene calls are TRBV6-5 and TRBJ1-1; 7 bases match TRBD1. The J segment lost 6 bases and the V segment lost 4 bases, leaving 5 bases of the junction unmatched. The CDR3 has 13 residues. Germline CDR1 reads MNHEY; CDR2 reads SVGAGI. The CDR3 nucleotides are TGTGCCAGCAGTTTACAGGGGATCCCTGAAGCTTTCTTT. It is translated as CASSLQGIPEAFF.

This clone was recorded only once. The chain is built from TRBV10-3 and TRBJ2-7; 10 bases agree with TRBD2. This CDR3 contains 17 residues. V lost 0 bases to trimming and J lost 4 bases; unmatched junction nucleotides: 9. CDR1 is ENHRY, CDR2 SYGVKD, per germline. This CDR3 is CAISESLAGGIKYEQYF. Written as DNA, the CDR3 is TGTGCCATCAGTGAGTCTTTAGCGGGGGGTATAAAGTACGAGCAGTACTTC.

This chain links TRBV11-1 with TRBJ1-1; D may be TRBD1 (6 bases). The CDR3 spans 15 residues. Germline lookup yields CDR1 SGHAT and CDR2 FQDESV (reference sequence). V lost 4 bases and J 0 bases, leaving 12 bases between the germline ends. The CDR3 reads CASSSPGDMNTEAFF. DNA for the CDR3: TGTGCCAGCAGCTCCCCTGGGGACATGAACACTGAAGCTTTCTTT.

This chain joins TRBV11-2 and TRBJ2-3, with D possibly being TRBD2 (6 bases). Germline CDR1 reads SGHAT; CDR2 reads FQNNGV. The V and J ends lost 3 bases and 0 bases respectively, with 7 bases between them. The CDR3 is made up of 14 amino acids. As DNA, the CDR3 is TGTGCCAGCAGCTTTGGGGGGAGCACAGATACGCAGTATTTT. Translation: CASSFGGSTDTQYF.

The gene calls are TRBV5-4 and TRBJ2-1; 11 bases align to TRBD2. J lost 10 bases, V lost 0 bases, and 6 bases had no gene match. The CDR3 covers 15 residues. Germline loops: CDR1 SGHNT, CDR2 YYREEE (reference sequence). This chain's CDR3 is CASSLEGLAEEEQFF. The CDR3 nucleotides read TGTGCCAGCAGCTTGGAGGGACTAGCGGAGGAAGAGCAGTTCTTC.

This clone was seen just once. V is TRBV6-5 and J is TRBJ1-2; maybe TRBD1 (6 bases). This CDR3 spans 12 amino acids. Germline-derived CDR1 and CDR2 are MNHEY and SVGAGI. Trimming shortened V by 5 bases and J by 8 bases, and 12 bases separated the two germline ends. The CDR3 here is CASSQGSRGYTF. DNA for the CDR3: TGTGCCAGCAGTCAGGGGTCCCGAGGCTACACCTTC.

This chain links TRBV11-2 with TRBJ2-1; 9 bases match TRBD2. Losses at the gene ends were 5 bases for V and 6 bases for J; bases not matched to a gene: 5. Germline assignment: CDR1 SGHAT and CDR2 FQNNGV. CDR3 length: 14 residues. CDR3 nucleotides: TGTGCCAGCAGCCCCATAGCGGGAGTCAATGAGCAGTTCTTC. This sequence encodes CASSPIAGVNEQFF. Full variable domain (rest looked up from reference TRBV11-2 and TRBJ2-1): EAGVAQSPRYKIIEKRQSVAFWCNPISGHATLYWYQQILGQGPKLLIQFQNNGVVDDSQLPKDRFSAERLKGVDSTLKIQPAKLEDSAVYLCASSPIAGVNEQFFGPGTRLTVL.

This clone has more than one count but fewer than ten. The chain recombines TRBV3-1 (or the pseudogene TRBV3-2) with TRBJ1-1; possibly TRBD1 for D (6 bases). The V gene lost 6 bases and the J gene lost 1 base, with 15 bases spanning the gap. CDR1 is LGHDT and CDR2 is YNNKEL in the germline V gene (reference sequence). The CDR3 is 15 amino acids. The CDR3 reads CASSKTGRRNTEAFF. The CDR3 DNA reads as TGTGCCAGCAGTAAGACAGGCCGTCGGAACACTGAAGCTTTCTTT.

This chain connects TRBV4-1 to TRBJ2-3; D call uncertain. The CDR3 sequence is 20 residues long. Germline V gene lookup returns CDR1 MGHRA and CDR2 YSYEKL. Between the trimmed V and J ends, which lost 5 bases and 0 bases, there was a span of 27 bases. The CDR3 bases are TGCGCCAGCAGCTATATAGTCCGCCGGGTCCTCCGAAGTAGCACAGATACGCAGTATTTT. Translation: CASSYIVRRVLRSSTDTQYF.

This chain joins TRBV11-1 and TRBJ1-3; D remains ambiguous. The CDR3 is 14 amino acids. V lost 2 bases to trimming and J lost 3 bases, with 8 bases between them. Germline CDR1 and CDR2: SGHAT and FQDESV (reference sequence). CDR3 sequence reads: CASSLSDIGNTIYF. The CDR3 nucleotides are TGTGCCAGCAGCTTAAGTGACATTGGAAACACCATATATTTT.

J is TRBJ2-3 and V is TRBV9; 7 nucleotides agree with TRBD1. V was pared by 0 bases and J by 12 bases, with 10 bases of the junction left unmatched. Germline V gene sequence: CDR1 SGDLS, CDR2 YYNGEE. The CDR3 extends over 14 amino acids. CDR3 loop: CASSVVWGRGRQYF. In nucleotides, the CDR3 is TGTGCCAGCAGCGTAGTATGGGGCAGGGGGAGACAGTATTTT.

The chain employs TRBV5-1 and TRBJ2-7, with D hard to call. The CDR3 totals 12 residues. V was shortened by 0 bases and J by 6 bases, with 7 bases between the two germline ends. Germline V gene lookup returns CDR1 SGHRS and CDR2 YFSETQ. Written as DNA, the CDR3 is TGCGCCAGCAGCTTGGAAGCCCGCGAGCAGTACTTC. This codes for CASSLEAREQYF.

The chain has TRBV7-3 and TRBJ1-2, with 7 positions matching TRBD1. The CDR3 is 15 amino acids. Germline values: CDR1 SGHTA, CDR2 FQGTGA. J was trimmed by 8 bases and V by 1 base; bases with no gene match: 10. DNA of the CDR3: TGTGCCAGCAGCTTAAGATCTACTACAGGGGACGGCTACACCTTC. It codes for CASSLRSTTGDGYTF. Full variable domain (missing parts from reference TRBV7-3 and TRBJ1-2): GAGVSQTPSNKVTEKGKYVELRCDPISGHTALYWYRQSLGQGPEFLIYFQGTGAADDSGLPNDRFFAVRPEGSVSTLKIQRTERGDSAVYLCASSLRSTTGDGYTFGSGTRLTVV.

The gene calls are TRBV5-6 and TRBJ2-3; 10 bases agree with TRBD2. The CDR3 totals 14 residues. Trimming took 4 bases from V and 4 from J; bases not matched to a gene: 3. Germline CDR1 SGHDT, CDR2 YYEEEE. CDR3 protein: CASSLGTSADTQYF. The CDR3 DNA sequence: TGTGCCAGCAGCCTCGGGACTAGCGCAGATACGCAGTATTTT.

This clone has just one count. The rearrangement uses TRBV11-1 and TRBJ2-5, with 8 nucleotides matching TRBD2. With V trimmed by 5 bases and J by 5 bases, 7 bases remained unmatched. Germline CDR1 SGHAT, CDR2 FQDESV (reference sequence). The CDR3 loop spans 14 amino acids. The CDR3 loop reads CASSPGGAEETQYF. For the CDR3, the DNA is TGTGCCAGCAGCCCCGGGGGGGCGGAGGAGACCCAGTACTTC.

The rearrangement joins TRBV5-1 to TRBJ1-2, with 7 bases matching TRBD1. This CDR3 spans 13 amino acids. CDR1 and CDR2 from the germline V gene are SGHRS and YFSETQ. The V segment lost 4 bases and the J segment 6 bases; nucleotides outside the gene matches: 6. This CDR3 is CASSPRTGHGYTF. As DNA, the CDR3 is TGCGCCAGCAGCCCACGGACAGGTCATGGCTACACCTTC.

This rearrangement joins TRBV9 to TRBJ2-7; 10 nucleotides align to TRBD2. V shed 4 bases and J 5 bases; nucleotides not matched to a gene: 9. Germline-derived CDR1 and CDR2 are SGDLS and YYNGEE. The CDR3 length is 15 residues. The CDR3 DNA sequence: TGTGCCAGCAGCCCCGGGCAGCGGGGGGGCGACGAGCAGTACTTC. Its translation: CASSPGQRGGDEQYF.